This T cell receptor beta chain was profiled in a study of human T cells and chemical hapten exposure. The CDR3 is 15 residues long. V was pared by 0 bases and J by 9 bases, with 12 bases between. In germline, CDR1 is MGHDK, CDR2 SYGVNS. Time point of the sample: patch test 3, about 24 weeks after DPC sensitization. Treatment meaning: therapeutic diphenylcyclopropenone sensitization with weekly scalp DPC. TCRdb reprocessed the RACE reads with MiXCR, giving one entry per CDR3 protein. The sample includes roughly 53,000 distinct CDR3 sequences, 8% to 10% of them seen just once. Ten or more counts support this clonotype.

This specimen was whole blood, taken in connection with sensitization to the hapten diphenylcyclopropenone (DPC). The genes are TRBV25-1 and TRBJ1-6; no reliable D call. The sequence was obtained from a middle-aged woman with alopecia areata. Some clones in this sample may be carry-over from other donors' samples. CDR3 in amino acids: CASSEYVERASPLHF. CDR3 nucleotide sequence: TGTGCCAGCAGTGAATATGTGGAACGGGCTTCACCCCTCCACTTT.